The present TCR beta chain was sequenced within a study of T cell responses to AZD1222 COVID-19 vaccine. The study, taken as a whole, reports: Seropositive status at baseline applied to only six AZD1222 recipients. Spike-wide vaccine-associated CD4 TCRs dominated at 160-218 and 743-854. The donors showed a predominance of white British ancestry and of females, with possible underestimation of clonal diversity.

Using immunoSEQ multiplex PCR, the repertoire was profiled, and TCRdb retains in-frame clones only, with some absent. Of around 150,000 clones listed, about 93% are singletons. The CDR3 spans 13 residues. The V gene's germline CDR1 is SEHNR and CDR2 FQNEAQ (reference sequence). V lost 5 bases to trimming and J lost 0 bases, with 8 bases between them. As concerns this clone: The antigen is unknown.

The chain employs TRBV7-9 and TRBJ2-7; the D gene is possibly TRBD1 (5 bases). Sample: peripheral blood, taken 28 days after the second AZD1222 dose. The TCR comes from an adult who received the AZD1222 COVID-19 vaccine. Here the CDR3 reads CASSPTASYEQYF. The CDR3 nucleotides are TGTGCCAGCAGCCCGACAGCCTCCTACGAGCAGTACTTC.